This record looks at one TCR beta chain sequence and its context. Its antigen is undetermined. The CDR3 length is 16 residues. Between the trimmed V and J ends, which lost 1 base and 0 bases, there was a span of 10 bases. Germline loops: CDR1 SEHNR, CDR2 FQNEAQ (reference sequence). The protocol was immunoSEQ multiplex PCR, while the TCRdb copy is restricted to in-frame clones and leaves out a portion. The table includes some 33,000 clones, approximately 77% detected once. The data derive from a study of a mutant IDH1 vaccine in newly diagnosed glioma. Study information: Earlier care involved radiotherapy, temozolomide, or both, and the majority received both.

Regarding time point: week 35, safety follow-up. Every vaccination contained 300 ug of the mutant IDH1 20-mer peptide and was paired with topical imiquimod. The donor cohort comprised cases of new WHO grade 3 or 4 IDH1-mutant, ATRX-lost astrocytoma. The genes are TRBV7-9 and TRBJ1-3; D uncertain. Sequences were derived from PBMCs, sampled from a glioma patient whose treatment included an IDH1 peptide vaccine. This sequence was found in a man younger than 40 with glioma. The CDR3 DNA follows: TGTGCCAGCAGCTTAGGGGCACAGTTCTCTGGAAACACCATATATTTT. Its protein is CASSLGAQFSGNTIYF.